This T cell receptor (beta chain) was captured by sequencing in a study of blood T cell repertoires in COVID-19. Profiled with immunoSEQ multiplex PCR; TCRdb holds only in-frame clones, not every one. Altogether around 80,000 clones are present, approximately 80% being singletons, with the ten largest covering 9.5% to 15%. V was pared by 1 base and J by 1 base, with 7 bases of the junction left unmatched. The germline gives CDR1 LGHDT, CDR2 YNNKEL (reference sequence). The CDR3 totals 18 residues. Sequences were obtained from peripheral blood. The V gene is TRBV3-1 (or the pseudogene TRBV3-2), the J gene TRBJ2-7, with 13 bases lining up with TRBD2. This TCR was sampled from a man older than 75 with acute or convalescent COVID-19. CDR3 nucleotides: TGTGCCAGCAGCCAAGGACGTCGACTAGCGGGGGGTTCCTACGAGCAGTACTTC. Amino acid sequence: CASSQGRRLAGGSYEQYF.